The clone carrying this T cell receptor (beta chain) has a handful of counts. The data were obtained in a study of CD8 T cells in Susac syndrome. Random hexamers served to reverse transcribe about 0.45 to 1 ug RNA. One entry per CDR3 protein results from TCRdb running MiXCR on the immunoSEQ multiplex PCR reads. The sample lists approximately 190,000 distinct CDR3 sequences; more than 90% were seen once. The CDR3 runs to 11 residues. CDR1 is KGHDR and CDR2 is SFDVKD in the germline V gene. With 1 base removed from V and 4 bases from J, the gap between germline ends came to 0 bases. J is TRBJ2-5 and V is TRBV24-1; no clear D. The source of this sequence is a human donor with Susac syndrome. The source material was CD4+ T cells from PBMCs. CDR3 nucleotides: TGTGCCACCAGTGATTTAGAGACCCAGTACTTC. This gives the protein CATSDLETQYF.